This T cell receptor (beta chain) was retrieved from a study of cytomegalovirus exposure and HLA in healthy donors. Study at large: It was reported in a later analysis that the same platform had been used for the 120 validation repertoires as for the roughly 670 first-cohort repertoires.

The donors were members of the validation cohort, which comprised about 120 subjects and was separate from the first cohort of 730 or so subjects. The germline V gene has CDR1 SGHTA and CDR2 FQGNSA. The V end lost 5 bases, the J end lost 0 bases, and 12 bases lay between the germline ends. The CDR3 runs 15 residues. Study-level points and caveats: CMV antigen specificity was confirmed in vitro for a few CMV-associated chains. Most TCR sequences proved rare, with some public TCRs found in many donors.

Comments on this clone: Its antigen is currently unknown.

Repertoires were generated with immunoSEQ multiplex PCR, while TCRdb's copy carries only in-frame clones and drops some. The sample has about 57,000 clones, roughly 90% seen once; the top ten hold roughly 1.2%. V usage is TRBV7-2 and J usage is TRBJ2-3; a weak D match, TRBD2 (5 bases). This sequence originates from a woman between 18 and 29 years old in good health and CMV-seronegative. Sequencing was carried out using PBMCs. Here the CDR3 reads CASSPRTRSTDTQYF. The CDR3 DNA reads TGTGCCAGCAGCCCCCGGACTCGAAGCACAGATACGCAGTATTTT.